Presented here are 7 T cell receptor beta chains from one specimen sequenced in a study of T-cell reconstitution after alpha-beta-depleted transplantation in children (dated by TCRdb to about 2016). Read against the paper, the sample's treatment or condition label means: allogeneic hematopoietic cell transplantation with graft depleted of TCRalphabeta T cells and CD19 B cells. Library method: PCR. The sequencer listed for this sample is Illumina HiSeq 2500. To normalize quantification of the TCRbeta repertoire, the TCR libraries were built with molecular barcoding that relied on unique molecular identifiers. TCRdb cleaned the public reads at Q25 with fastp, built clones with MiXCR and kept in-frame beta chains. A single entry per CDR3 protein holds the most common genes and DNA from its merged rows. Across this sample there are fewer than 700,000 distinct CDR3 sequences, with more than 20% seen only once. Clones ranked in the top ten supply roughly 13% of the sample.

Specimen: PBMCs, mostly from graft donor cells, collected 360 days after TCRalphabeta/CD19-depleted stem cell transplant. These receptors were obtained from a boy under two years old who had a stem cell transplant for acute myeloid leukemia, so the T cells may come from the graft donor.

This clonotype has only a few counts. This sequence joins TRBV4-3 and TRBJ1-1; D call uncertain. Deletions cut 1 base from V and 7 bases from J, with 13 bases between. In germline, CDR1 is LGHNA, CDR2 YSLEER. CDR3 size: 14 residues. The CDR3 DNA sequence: TGCGCCAGCAGCCAAGGTTTCGACCGTGTTGAAGCTTTCTTT. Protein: CASSQGFDRVEAFF.

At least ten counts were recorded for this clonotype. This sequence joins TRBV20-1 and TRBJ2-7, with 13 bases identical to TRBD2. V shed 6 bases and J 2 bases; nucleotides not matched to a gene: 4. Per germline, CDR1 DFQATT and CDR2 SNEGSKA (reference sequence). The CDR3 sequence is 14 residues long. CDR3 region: CSALTSGGAYEQYF. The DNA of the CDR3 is TGCAGTGCGCTAACTAGCGGGGGGGCCTACGAGCAGTACTTC.

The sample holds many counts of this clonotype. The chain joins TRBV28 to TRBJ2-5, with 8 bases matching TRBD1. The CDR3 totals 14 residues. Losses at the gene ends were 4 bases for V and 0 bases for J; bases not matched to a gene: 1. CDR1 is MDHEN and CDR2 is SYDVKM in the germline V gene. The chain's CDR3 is CASSWTGYQETQYF. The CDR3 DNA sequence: TGTGCCAGCAGTTGGACAGGGTACCAAGAGACCCAGTACTTC.

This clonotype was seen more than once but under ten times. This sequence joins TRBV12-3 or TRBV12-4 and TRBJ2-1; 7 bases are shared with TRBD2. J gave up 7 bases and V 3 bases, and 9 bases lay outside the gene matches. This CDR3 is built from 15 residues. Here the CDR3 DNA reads TGTGCCAGCAGTTTCGGGGCGGGGGTGGGGAATGAGCAGTTCTTC. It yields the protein CASSFGAGVGNEQFF.

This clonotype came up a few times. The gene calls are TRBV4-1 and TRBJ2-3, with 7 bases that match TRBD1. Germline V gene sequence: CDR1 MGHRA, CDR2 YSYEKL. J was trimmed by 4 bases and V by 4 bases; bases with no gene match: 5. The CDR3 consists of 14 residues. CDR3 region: CASSPDRAADTQYF. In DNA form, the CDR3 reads TGCGCCAGCAGCCCAGACAGGGCGGCAGATACGCAGTATTTT.

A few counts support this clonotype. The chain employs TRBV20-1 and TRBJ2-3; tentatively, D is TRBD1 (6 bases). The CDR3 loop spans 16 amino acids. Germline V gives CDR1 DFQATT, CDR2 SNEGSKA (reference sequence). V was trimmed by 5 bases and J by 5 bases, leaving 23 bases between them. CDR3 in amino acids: CSAPPSRGISGDTQYF. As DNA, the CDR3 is TGCAGTGCTCCTCCTTCGAGGGGGATAAGTGGAGATACGCAGTATTTT.

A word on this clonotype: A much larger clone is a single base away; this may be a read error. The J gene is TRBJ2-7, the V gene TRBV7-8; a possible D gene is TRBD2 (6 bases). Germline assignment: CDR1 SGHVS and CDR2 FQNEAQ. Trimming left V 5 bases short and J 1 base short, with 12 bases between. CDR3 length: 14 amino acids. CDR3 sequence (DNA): TGTGCCAGCAGCCGGGAGACAGTTTCCTACGAGCAGTACTTC. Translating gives CASSRETVSYEQYF.